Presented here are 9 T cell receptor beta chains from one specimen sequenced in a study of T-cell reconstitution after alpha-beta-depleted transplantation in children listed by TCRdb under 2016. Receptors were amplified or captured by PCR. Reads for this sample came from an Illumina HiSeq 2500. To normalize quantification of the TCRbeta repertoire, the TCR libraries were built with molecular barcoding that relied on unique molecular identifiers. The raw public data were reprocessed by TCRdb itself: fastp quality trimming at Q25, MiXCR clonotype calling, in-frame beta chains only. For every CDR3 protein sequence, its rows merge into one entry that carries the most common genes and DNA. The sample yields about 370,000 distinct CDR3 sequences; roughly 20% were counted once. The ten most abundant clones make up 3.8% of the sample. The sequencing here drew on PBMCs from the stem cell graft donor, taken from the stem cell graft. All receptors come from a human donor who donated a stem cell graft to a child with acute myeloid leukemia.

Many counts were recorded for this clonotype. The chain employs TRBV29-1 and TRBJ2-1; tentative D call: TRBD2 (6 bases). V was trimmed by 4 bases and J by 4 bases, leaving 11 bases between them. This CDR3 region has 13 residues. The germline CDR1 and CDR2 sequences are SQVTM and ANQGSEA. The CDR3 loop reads CSVVGGGYNEQFF. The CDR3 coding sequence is TGCAGCGTTGTGGGGGGAGGTTACAATGAGCAGTTCTTC.

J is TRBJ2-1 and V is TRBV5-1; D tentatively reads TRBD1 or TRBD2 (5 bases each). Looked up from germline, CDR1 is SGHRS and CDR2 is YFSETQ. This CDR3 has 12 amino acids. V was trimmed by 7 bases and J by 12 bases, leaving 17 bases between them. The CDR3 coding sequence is TGCGCCAGCGGGGCGCAGGGCGCGGGGCAGTTCTTC. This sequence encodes CASGAQGAGQFF.

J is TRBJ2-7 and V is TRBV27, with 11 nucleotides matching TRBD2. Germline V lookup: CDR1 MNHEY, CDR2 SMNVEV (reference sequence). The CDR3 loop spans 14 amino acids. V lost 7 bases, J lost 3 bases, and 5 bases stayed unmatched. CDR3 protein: CASTRLAGHYEQYF. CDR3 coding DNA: TGTGCCAGCACCCGACTAGCGGGACACTACGAGCAGTACTTC.

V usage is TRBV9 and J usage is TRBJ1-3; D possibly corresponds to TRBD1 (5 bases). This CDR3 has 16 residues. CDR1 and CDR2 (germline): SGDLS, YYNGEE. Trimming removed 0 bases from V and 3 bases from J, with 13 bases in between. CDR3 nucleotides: TGTGCCAGCAGCGTAGCCCCAGGGAGAGGTGGAAACACCATATATTTT. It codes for CASSVAPGRGGNTIYF.

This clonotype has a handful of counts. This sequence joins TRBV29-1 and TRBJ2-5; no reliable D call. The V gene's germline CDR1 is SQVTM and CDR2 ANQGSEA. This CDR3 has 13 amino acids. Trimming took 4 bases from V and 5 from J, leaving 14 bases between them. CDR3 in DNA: TGCAGCGTTGGGGCTATGGGGTTGGAGACCCAGTACTTC. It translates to CSVGAMGLETQYF.

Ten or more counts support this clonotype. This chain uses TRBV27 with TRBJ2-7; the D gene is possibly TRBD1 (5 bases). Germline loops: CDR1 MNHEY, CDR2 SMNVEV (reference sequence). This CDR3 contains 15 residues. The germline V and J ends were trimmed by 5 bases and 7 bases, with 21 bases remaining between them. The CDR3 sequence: CASSIQGISGYEQYF. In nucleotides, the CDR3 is TGTGCCAGCAGTATTCAGGGCATCTCGGGTTATGAGCAGTACTTC.

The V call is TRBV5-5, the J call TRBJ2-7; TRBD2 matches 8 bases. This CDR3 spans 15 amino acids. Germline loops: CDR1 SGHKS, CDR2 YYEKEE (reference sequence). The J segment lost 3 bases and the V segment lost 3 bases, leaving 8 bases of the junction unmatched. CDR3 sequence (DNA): TGTGCCAGCAGCTCACGTAGCGGGGATCTCTACGAGCAGTACTTC. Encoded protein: CASSSRSGDLYEQYF. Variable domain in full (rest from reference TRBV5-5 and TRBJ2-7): DAGVTQSPTHLIKTRGQQVTLRCSPISGHKSVSWYQQVLGQGPQFIFQYYEKEERGRGNFPDRFSARQFPNYSSELNVNALLLGDSALYLCASSSRSGDLYEQYFGPGTRLTVT.

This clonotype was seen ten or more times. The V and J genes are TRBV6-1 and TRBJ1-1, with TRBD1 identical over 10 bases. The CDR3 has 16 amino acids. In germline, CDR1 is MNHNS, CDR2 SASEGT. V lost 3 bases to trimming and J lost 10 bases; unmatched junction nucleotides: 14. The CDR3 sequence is CASSERSDRGLVRAFF. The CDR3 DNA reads TGTGCCAGCAGTGAGAGATCTGACAGGGGGCTTGTTAGAGCTTTCTTT.

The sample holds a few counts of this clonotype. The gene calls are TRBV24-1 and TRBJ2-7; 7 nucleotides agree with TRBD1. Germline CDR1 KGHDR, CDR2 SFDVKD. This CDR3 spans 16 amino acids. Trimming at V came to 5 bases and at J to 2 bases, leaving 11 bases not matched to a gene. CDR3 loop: CATSASRDSPTYEQYF. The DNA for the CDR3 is TGTGCCACCAGTGCGAGCCGGGACAGCCCAACCTACGAGCAGTACTTC.